The clone carrying this TCR beta chain was seen many times. This record belongs to a study of molecular identifiers for immune sequencing clone quantification. TCRdb used MiXCR to reprocess the PCR reads, holding one entry per CDR3 protein. The table shows about 300,000 distinct CDR3 sequences, with about 20% occurring only once. Germline trimming cut 4 bases from V and 0 bases from J; bases unmatched to any gene: 6. CDR1 and CDR2 from the germline V gene are SGHTA and FQGTGA. The CDR3 extends over 16 amino acids. The chain combines TRBV7-3 with TRBJ2-1; 7 bases are a match to TRBD2. The receptor comes from a human donor in good health. Some libraries in this study had Jurkat cell RNA spiked in. The sequencing sample was made of naive CD8+ T cells from blood, with Jurkat cell RNA spiked in. Sample subset: FACS-sorted CD8+CD4-CCR7+CD45RA+ naive T cells. CDR3 amino acids: CASSSLSGVSYNEQFF. As DNA, the CDR3 is TGTGCCAGCAGCTCCCTCAGCGGGGTCTCCTACAATGAGCAGTTCTTC.